A selection of T cell receptor beta chains follows, all from one sample in a study of OX40 agonist ivuxolimab in advanced cancers. TCRdb's table, derived via immunoSEQ multiplex PCR, lists solely in-frame clones and lacks some. The sample has 100,000 to 150,000 clones, around 90% seen once. Sequencing was performed on CD4+ or CD8+ T cells sorted from blood, taken in a trial of the OX40 agonist ivuxolimab. The source of these receptors is an adult with an advanced solid tumor such as melanoma, head and neck, liver or kidney cancer. Each CDR3 is given with its conserved first and last residue. D genes are given only for firm matches. Not every row has a clone size; where given, it reads once, few, many or a size class.

- | TRBJ2-2 | TRBV9 | - | TGTGCCAGCAGCCTCGGACAGCTGCTCGCCGGGGAGCTGTTTTTT | CASSLGQLLAGELFF
TRBD2 | TRBJ2-1 | TRBV25-1 | - | TGTGCCAGCAGTGACCGACTAGCGGGAGTGTCGGACAATGAGCAGTTCTTC | CASSDRLAGVSDNEQFF
- | TRBJ1-2 | TRBV27 | - | TGTGCCTGCTGGACAGCCCTCTATGGCTACACCTTC | CACWTALYGYTF
TRBD2 | TRBJ2-7 | TRBV7-2 | - | TGTGCCAGCAGCTCGCCTAGCGGCCCCTCGAAGATACTTTTC | CASSSPSGPSKILF
- | TRBJ2-7 | TRBV5-5 | - | TGTGCCAGCAGCTTGGGGCTACAGGGTGCACGCGAGCAGTACTTC | CASSLGLQGAREQYF
- | TRBJ1-2 | TRBV11-2 | - | TGTGCCAGCAGACAAACCGGGACGTCGGACTATGGCTACACCTTC | CASRQTGTSDYGYTF
- | TRBJ2-1 | TRBV5-1 | - | TGCGCCAGCAGCTTTGAGCCGACGACCTACAATGAGCAGTTCTTC | CASSFEPTTYNEQFF
TRBD2 | TRBJ2-1 | TRBV7-2 | - | TGTGCCAGCAGGGGGACTAGCGGACGAGAGCAGTTCTTC | CASRGTSGREQFF
- | TRBJ1-2 | TRBV28 | - | TGTGCCAGCAGCAACAGTCGGACAGACAACTATGGCTACACCTTC | CASSNSRTDNYGYTF
- | TRBJ1-3 | TRBV28 | - | TGTGCCAGCAGTCCGACGGACAGAGCGGACACCATATATTTT | CASSPTDRADTIYF
- | TRBJ2-5 | TRBV5-1 | - | TGCGCCAGCAGCTTGGGGGTACAAGAGACCCAGTACTTC | CASSLGVQETQYF
- | TRBJ2-3 | TRBV18 | - | TGTGCCAGCTCACCACCCAACCCAGATACGCAGTATTTT | CASSPPNPDTQYF
- | TRBJ2-7 | TRBV7-2 | - | TGTGCCAGCAGCTTTAGCAACGAGCAGTACTTC | CASSFSNEQYF
TRBD1 | TRBJ2-7 | TRBV28 | few | TGTGCCAGCAGTTCTCGGGGTCGGACAGGCCCCTACGAGCAGTACTTC | CASSSRGRTGPYEQYF
- | TRBJ1-1 | TRBV18 | - | TGTGCCAGCTCACGACTTGGACAGATGAACACTGAAGCTTTCTTT | CASSRLGQMNTEAFF
- | TRBJ2-7 | TRBV30 | - | TGTGCCTGGAGCAGCGGATCCTACGAGCAGTACTTC | CAWSSGSYEQYF
TRBD1 | TRBJ2-1 | TRBV7-9 | - | TGTGCCAGCATAGGACAGGCCAGCTCCTACAATGAGCAGTTCTTC | CASIGQASSYNEQFF
- | TRBJ1-3 | TRBV5-1 | - | TGCGCCAGCAGCGTCGACACCAGCTCTGGAAACACCATATATTTT | CASSVDTSSGNTIYF
- | TRBJ1-5 | TRBV10-3 | - | TGTGCCATCAGTGAACTATCGGGGCCTAGCAATCAGCCCCAGCATTTT | CAISELSGPSNQPQHF
- | TRBJ2-7 | TRBV5-1 | - | TGCGCCAGCAGCATGACTACAAACTCCTACGAGCAGTACTTC | CASSMTTNSYEQYF
- | TRBJ2-1 | TRBV13 | - | TGTGCCAGCAGCTTCTCGGAGAGGGGAGGTCCGCTCTTC | CASSFSERGGPLF
TRBD2 | TRBJ2-1 | TRBV5-1 | - | TGCGCCAGCAGCTTGGCCGGGACTAGCGGGGGGCCCTTCTACAATGAGCAGTTCTTC | CASSLAGTSGGPFYNEQFF
- | TRBJ1-5 | TRBV5-1 | - | TGCGCCAGCAGCTTAGACGGGGCCCAGGTCAATCAGCCCCAGCATTTT | CASSLDGAQVNQPQHF
- | TRBJ1-5 | TRBV7-3 | - | TGTGCCAGCAGCTTGAGGGATAATCAGCCCCAGCATTTT | CASSLRDNQPQHF
- | TRBJ1-2 | TRBV28 | - | TGTGCCAGCAGTTTGGTGCAGAGTGGAGGCTACACCTTC | CASSLVQSGGYTF
- | TRBJ1-1 | TRBV6-1 | - | TGTGCCAGCAGTGAAGTGTCGTTCAGCCCGGAAGAAGCTTTCTTT | CASSEVSFSPEEAFF
- | TRBJ1-2 | TRBV7-3 | few | TGTGCCAGCAGCTTAACGGGGGCTGGCTACACCTTC | CASSLTGAGYTF
- | TRBJ1-1 | TRBV19 | - | TGTGCCAGTTTAGACAGGCCCAACACCCTGATTGGCACTGAAGCTTTCTTT | CASLDRPNTLIGTEAFF
- | TRBJ2-1 | TRBV19 | - | TGTGCCAGTAGTACCGGGGTCTCGGGATCTGAAGAGCAGTTCTTC | CASSTGVSGSEEQFF
- | TRBJ2-7 | TRBV30 | - | TGTGCCTGGAATACCCCGGACGCTACCTACGAGCAGTACTTC | CAWNTPDATYEQYF
- | TRBJ2-7 | TRBV9 | - | TGTGCCAGCAGCGTAGGTGGGAGGTCCATAGGCGAGCAGTACTTC | CASSVGGRSIGEQYF
TRBD1 | TRBJ1-1 | TRBV30 | few | TGTGCCTGCAACAGGGGGTTGAACACTGAAGCTTTCTTT | CACNRGLNTEAFF
- | TRBJ1-1 | TRBV6-1 | few | TGTGCCAGCGGGGAGACCGGGACCCAAGGAGCTTTCTTT | CASGETGTQGAFF
TRBD2 | TRBJ2-7 | TRBV9 | - | TGTGCCAGCAGCGTAGGGGAGGGACTAGCGGGACAAAGCGGTTACTACGGCGAGCAGTACTTC | CASSVGEGLAGQSGYYGEQYF
TRBD2 | TRBJ2-2 | TRBV5-1 | - | TGCGCCAGCAGCCCGGGGACTAGCGGTACGACCGGGGAGCTGTTTTTT | CASSPGTSGTTGELFF
TRBD1 | TRBJ2-5 | TRBV5-1 | - | TGCGCCAGCAGCGGGACAGCTAAAGAGACCCAGTACTTC | CASSGTAKETQYF
- | TRBJ2-1 | TRBV18 | - | TGTGCCAGCTCACCACCGGTCGACCGATGGGGTGAGCAGTTCTTC | CASSPPVDRWGEQFF
TRBD1 | TRBJ1-5 | TRBV19 | - | TGTGCCAGTAGTATAAGGACAGGGGGGAATCAGCCCCAGCATTTT | CASSIRTGGNQPQHF
- | TRBJ1-2 | TRBV5-4 | once | TGTGCCAGCAGCTTGGACGGCCTCCGGAGCTACACCTTC | CASSLDGLRSYTF
- | TRBJ1-4 | TRBV18 | - | TGTGCCAGCTCACCGAGGGGGGCAACTAATGAAAAACTGTTTTTT | CASSPRGATNEKLFF
- | TRBJ1-4 | TRBV5-1 | - | TGCGCCAGCCATCTCAGCCCGGGCGGAGAAAAACTGTTTTTT | CASHLSPGGEKLFF
- | TRBJ2-4 | TRBV11-2 | - | TGTGCCAGCAGCTTAGAAGTGGTTGCCAAAAACATTCAGTACTTC | CASSLEVVAKNIQYF
TRBD2 | TRBJ2-7 | TRBV29-1 | - | TGCAGCGTTGAAGGACTAGCGGGATTTCTTAACGAGCAGTACTTC | CSVEGLAGFLNEQYF
- | TRBJ1-2 | TRBV19 | - | TGTGCCAGTAGTAGAGAGCGACAGAACTATGGCTACACCTTC | CASSRERQNYGYTF
TRBD2 | TRBJ2-7 | TRBV5-4 | - | TGTGCCAGCAGCTTGGGCGGGAGGGCCAGCGAGCAGTACTTC | CASSLGGRASEQYF